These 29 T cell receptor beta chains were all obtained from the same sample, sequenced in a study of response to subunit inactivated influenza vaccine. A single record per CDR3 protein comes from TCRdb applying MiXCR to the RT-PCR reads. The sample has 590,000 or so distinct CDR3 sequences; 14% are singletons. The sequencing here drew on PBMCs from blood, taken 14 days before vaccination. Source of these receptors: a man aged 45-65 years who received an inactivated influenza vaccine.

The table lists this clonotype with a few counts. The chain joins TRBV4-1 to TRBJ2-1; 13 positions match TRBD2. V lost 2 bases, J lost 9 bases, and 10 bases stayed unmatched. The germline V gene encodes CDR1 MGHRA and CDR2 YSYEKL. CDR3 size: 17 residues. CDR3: CASSQLDMGLAGSEQFF. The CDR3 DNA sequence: TGCGCCAGCAGCCAACTAGATATGGGACTAGCGGGATCTGAGCAGTTCTTC.

The CDR3 here is CASSDRGYYEQYF. DNA for the CDR3: TGTGCCAGCAGCGACAGGGGCTACTACGAGCAGTACTTC. V is TRBV6-1 and J is TRBJ2-7; 8 bases fit TRBD1. The germline V gene has CDR1 MNHNS and CDR2 SASEGT. This CDR3 is built from 13 residues. J was trimmed by 3 bases and V by 6 bases; bases with no gene match: 4.

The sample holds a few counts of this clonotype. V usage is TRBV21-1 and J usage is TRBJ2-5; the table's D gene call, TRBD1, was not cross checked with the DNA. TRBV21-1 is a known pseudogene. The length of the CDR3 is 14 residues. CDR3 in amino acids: CASSTSRRRGTQYF. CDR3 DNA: TGTGCCAGCAGCACGAGCAGGAGGCGGGGGACCCAGTACTTC.

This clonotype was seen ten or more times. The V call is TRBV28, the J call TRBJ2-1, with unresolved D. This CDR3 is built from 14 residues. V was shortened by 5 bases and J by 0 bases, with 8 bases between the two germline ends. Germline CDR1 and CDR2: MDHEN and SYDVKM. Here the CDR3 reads CASSLRSSYNEQFF. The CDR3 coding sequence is TGTGCCAGCAGTCTCAGAAGCTCCTACAATGAGCAGTTCTTC.

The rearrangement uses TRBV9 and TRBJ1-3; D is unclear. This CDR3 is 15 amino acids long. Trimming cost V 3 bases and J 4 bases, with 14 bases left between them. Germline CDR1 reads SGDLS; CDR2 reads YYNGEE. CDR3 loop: CASSARRESGNTIYF. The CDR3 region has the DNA TGTGCCAGCAGCGCGAGGAGGGAGAGCGGAAACACCATATATTTT. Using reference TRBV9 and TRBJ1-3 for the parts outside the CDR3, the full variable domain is DSGVTQTPKHLITATGQRVTLRCSPRSGDLSVYWYQQSLDQGLQFLIQYYNGEERAKGNILERFSAQQFPDLHSELNLSSLELGDSALYFCASSARRESGNTIYFGEGSWLTVV.

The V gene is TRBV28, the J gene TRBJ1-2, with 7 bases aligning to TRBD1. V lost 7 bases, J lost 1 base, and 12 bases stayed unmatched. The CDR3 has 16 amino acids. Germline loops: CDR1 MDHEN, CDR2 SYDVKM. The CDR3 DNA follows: TGTGCCAGCACTCCCCCGGGGGCAGGGGGTAACTATGGCTACACCTTC. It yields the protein CASTPPGAGGNYGYTF.

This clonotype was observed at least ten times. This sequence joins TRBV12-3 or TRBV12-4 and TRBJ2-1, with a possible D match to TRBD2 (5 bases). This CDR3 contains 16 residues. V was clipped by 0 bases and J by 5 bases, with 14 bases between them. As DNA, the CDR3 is TGTGCCAGCAGTTTAGCGCTCATGGGAGCTGACAATGAGCAGTTCTTC. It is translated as CASSLALMGADNEQFF.

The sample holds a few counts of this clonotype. The CDR3 is CASSYDGGDTQYF. Here the CDR3 DNA reads TGTGCCAGCAGTTACGATGGGGGGGATACGCAGTATTTT. The chain is built from TRBV6-5 and TRBJ2-3; weak D call: TRBD2 (6 bases). CDR1 is MNHEY and CDR2 is SVGAGI in the germline V gene. The V gene lost 2 bases and the J gene lost 6 bases, with 9 bases spanning the gap. The CDR3 length is 13 residues.

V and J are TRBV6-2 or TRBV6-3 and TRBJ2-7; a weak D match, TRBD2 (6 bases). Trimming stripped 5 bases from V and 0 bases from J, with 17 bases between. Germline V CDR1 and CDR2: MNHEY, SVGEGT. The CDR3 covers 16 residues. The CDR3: CASSGDRDGSSYEQYF. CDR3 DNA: TGTGCCAGCAGTGGAGACCGGGACGGGAGCTCCTACGAGCAGTACTTC.

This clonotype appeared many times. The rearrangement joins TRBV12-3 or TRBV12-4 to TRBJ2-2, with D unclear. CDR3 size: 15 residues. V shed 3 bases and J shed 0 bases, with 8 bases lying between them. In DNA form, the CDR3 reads TGTGCCAGCAGTTTTGGGTTGACGAACACCGGGGAGCTGTTTTTT. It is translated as CASSFGLTNTGELFF.

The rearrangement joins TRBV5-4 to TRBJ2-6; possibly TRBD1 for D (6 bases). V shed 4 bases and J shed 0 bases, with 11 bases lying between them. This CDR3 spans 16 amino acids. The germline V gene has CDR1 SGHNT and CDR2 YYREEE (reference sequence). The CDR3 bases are TGTGCCAGCAGCATGGACAGCCACTCTGGGGCCAACGTCCTGACTTTC. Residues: CASSMDSHSGANVLTF.

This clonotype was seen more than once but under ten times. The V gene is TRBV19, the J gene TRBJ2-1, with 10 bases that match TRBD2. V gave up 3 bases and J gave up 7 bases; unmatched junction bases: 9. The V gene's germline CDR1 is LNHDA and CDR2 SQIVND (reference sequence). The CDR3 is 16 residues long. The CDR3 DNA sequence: TGTGCCAGTAGTATCGAGGTAGCGGGAGGCTTTAATGAGCAGTTCTTC. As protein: CASSIEVAGGFNEQFF.

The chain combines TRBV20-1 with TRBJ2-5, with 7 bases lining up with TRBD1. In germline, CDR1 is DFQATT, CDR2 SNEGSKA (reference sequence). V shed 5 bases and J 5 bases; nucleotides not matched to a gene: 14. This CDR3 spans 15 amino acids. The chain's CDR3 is CSAAQTGSQGETQYF. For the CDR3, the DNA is TGCAGTGCTGCCCAGACAGGGTCCCAGGGGGAGACCCAGTACTTC.

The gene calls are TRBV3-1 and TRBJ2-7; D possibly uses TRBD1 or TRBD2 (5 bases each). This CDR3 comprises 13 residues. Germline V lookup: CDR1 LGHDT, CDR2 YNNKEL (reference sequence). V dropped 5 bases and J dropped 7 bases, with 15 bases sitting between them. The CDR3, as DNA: TGTGCCAGCAGCTGGGACCGGACAAAAGAGCAGTACTTC. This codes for CASSWDRTKEQYF.

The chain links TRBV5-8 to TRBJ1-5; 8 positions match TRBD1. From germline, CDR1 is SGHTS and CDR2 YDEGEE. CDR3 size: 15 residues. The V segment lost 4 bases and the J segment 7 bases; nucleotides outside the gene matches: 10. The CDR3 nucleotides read TGTGCCAGCAGCCTGGACGCAGGGGGCCGGCAGCCCCAGCATTTT. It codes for CASSLDAGGRQPQHF.

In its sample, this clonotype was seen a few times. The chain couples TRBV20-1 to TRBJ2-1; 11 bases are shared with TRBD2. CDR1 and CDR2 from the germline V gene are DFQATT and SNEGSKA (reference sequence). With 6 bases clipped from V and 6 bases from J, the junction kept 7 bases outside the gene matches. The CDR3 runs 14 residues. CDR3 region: CSAPVAGGGNEQFF. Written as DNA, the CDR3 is TGCAGTGCCCCAGTAGCGGGGGGGGGCAATGAGCAGTTCTTC.

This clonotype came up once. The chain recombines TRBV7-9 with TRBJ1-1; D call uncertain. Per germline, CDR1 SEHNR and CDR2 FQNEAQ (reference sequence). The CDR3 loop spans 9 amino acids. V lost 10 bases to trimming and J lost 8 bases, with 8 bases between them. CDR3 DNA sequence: TGTGCCACCGGAGTGGAAGCTTTCTTT. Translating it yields CATGVEAFF.

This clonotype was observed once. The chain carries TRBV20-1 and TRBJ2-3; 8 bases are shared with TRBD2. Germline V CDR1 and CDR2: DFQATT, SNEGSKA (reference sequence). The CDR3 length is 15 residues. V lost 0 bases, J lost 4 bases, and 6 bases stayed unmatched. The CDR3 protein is CSARDPGGPSDTQYF. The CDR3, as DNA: TGCAGTGCTAGAGATCCGGGAGGGCCATCAGATACGCAGTATTTT.

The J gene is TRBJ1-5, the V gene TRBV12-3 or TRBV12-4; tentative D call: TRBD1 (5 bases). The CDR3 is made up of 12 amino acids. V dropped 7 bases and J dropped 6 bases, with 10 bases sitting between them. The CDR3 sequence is CASNSGGQPQHF. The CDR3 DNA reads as TGTGCCAGCAATTCGGGGGGTCAGCCCCAGCATTTT.

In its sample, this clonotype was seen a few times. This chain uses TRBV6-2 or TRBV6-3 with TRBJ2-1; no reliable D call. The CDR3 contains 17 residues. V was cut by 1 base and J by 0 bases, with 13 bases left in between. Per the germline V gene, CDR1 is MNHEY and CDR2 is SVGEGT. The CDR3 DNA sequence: TGTGCCAGCAGTTACTTACCCGCTGATTACTCCTACAATGAGCAGTTCTTC. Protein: CASSYLPADYSYNEQFF.

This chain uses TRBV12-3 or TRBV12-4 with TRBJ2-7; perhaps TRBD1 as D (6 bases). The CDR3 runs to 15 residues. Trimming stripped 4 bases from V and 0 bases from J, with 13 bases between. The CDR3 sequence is CASSSPRTVSYEQYF. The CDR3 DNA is TGTGCCAGCAGTTCCCCCCGGACAGTCTCCTACGAGCAGTACTTC.

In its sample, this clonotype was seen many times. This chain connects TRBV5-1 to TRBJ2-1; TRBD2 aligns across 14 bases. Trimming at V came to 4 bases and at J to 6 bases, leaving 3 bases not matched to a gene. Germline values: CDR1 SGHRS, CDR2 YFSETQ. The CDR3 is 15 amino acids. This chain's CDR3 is CASSPGLAGGNEQFF. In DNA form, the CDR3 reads TGCGCCAGCAGCCCCGGACTAGCGGGGGGCAATGAGCAGTTCTTC.

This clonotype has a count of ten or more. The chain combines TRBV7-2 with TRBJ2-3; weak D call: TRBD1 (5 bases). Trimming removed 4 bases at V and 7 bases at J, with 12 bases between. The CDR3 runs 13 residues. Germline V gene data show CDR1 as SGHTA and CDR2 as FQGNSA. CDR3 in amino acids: CASSSSRVNTQYF. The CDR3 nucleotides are TGTGCCAGCAGCTCAAGCAGGGTGAATACGCAGTATTTT.

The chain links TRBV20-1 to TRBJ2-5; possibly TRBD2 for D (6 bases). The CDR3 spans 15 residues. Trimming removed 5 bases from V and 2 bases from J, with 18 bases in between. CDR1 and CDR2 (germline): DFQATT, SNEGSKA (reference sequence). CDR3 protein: CSAFSGAVGQETQYF. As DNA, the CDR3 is TGCAGTGCTTTTAGCGGTGCCGTTGGACAAGAGACCCAGTACTTC.

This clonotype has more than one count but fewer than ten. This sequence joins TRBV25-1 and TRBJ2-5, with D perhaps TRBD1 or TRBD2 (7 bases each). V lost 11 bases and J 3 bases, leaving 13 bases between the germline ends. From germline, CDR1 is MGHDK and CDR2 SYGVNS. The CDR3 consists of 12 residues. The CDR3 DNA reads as TGTGCCGGGAGGGACAGTAAAGAGACCCAGTACTTC. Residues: CAGRDSKETQYF. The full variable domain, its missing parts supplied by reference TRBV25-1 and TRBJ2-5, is EADIYQTPRYLVIGTGKKITLECSQTMGHDKMYWYQQDPGMELHLIHYSYGVNSTEKGDLSSESTVSRIRTEHFPLTLESARPSHTSQYLCAGRDSKETQYFGPGTRLLVL.

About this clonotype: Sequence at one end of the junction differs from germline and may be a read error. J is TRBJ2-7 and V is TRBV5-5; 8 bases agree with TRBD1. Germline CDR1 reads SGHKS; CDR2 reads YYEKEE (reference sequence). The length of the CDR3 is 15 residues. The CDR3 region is CACSLGQGAFNEQYF. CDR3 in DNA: TGTGCCTGCAGCCTTGGACAGGGTGCCTTCAACGAGCAGTACTTC. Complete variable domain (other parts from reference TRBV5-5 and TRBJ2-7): DAGVTQSPTHLIKTRGQQVTLRCSPISGHKSVSWYQQVLGQGPQFIFQYYEKEERGRGNFPDRFSARQFPNYSSELNVNALLLGDSALYLCACSLGQGAFNEQYFGPGTRLTVT.

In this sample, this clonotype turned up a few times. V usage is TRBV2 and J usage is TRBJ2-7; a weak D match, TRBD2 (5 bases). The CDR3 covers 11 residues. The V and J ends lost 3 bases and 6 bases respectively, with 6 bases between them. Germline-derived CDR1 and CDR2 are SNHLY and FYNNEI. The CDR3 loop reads CASSEGSEQYF. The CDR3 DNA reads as TGTGCCAGCAGTGAGGGGAGCGAGCAGTACTTC.

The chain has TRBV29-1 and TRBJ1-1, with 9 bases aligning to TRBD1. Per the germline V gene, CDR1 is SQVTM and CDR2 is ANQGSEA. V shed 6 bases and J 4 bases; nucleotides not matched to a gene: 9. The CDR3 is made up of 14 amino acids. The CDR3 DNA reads TGCAGCGTAGCACGACAGGGGGACGGCACTGAAGCTTTCTTT. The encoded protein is CSVARQGDGTEAFF.

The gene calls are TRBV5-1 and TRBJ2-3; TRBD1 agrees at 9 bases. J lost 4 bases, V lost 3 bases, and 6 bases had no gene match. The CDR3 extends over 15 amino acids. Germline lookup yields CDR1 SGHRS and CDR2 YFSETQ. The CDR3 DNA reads TGCGCCAGCAGCTCTGGACAGGGGTTTTCAGATACGCAGTATTTT. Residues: CASSSGQGFSDTQYF. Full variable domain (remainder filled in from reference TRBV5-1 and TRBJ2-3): KAGVTQTPRYLIKTRGQQVTLSCSPISGHRSVSWYQQTPGQGLQFLFEYFSETQRNKGNFPGRFSGRQFSNSRSEMNVSTLELGDSALYLCASSSGQGFSDTQYFGPGTRLTVL.